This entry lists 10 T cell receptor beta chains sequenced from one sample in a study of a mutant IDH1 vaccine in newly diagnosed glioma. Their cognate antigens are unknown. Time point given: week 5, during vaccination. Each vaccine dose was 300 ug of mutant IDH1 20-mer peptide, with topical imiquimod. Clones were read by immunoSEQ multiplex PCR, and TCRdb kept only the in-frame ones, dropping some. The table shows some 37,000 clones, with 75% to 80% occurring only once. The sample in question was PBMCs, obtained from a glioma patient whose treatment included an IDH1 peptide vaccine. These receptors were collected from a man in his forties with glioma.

This CDR3 reads CASSSGGGRAAGYTF. In DNA form, the CDR3 reads TGTGCCAGCAGCTCCGGGGGGGGCAGAGCTGCTGGCTACACCTTC. The rearrangement joins TRBV7-9 to TRBJ1-2, with a possible D match to TRBD1 (6 bases). Trimming pared 4 bases from V and 7 bases from J, leaving 19 bases between. Germline lookup yields CDR1 SEHNR and CDR2 FQNEAQ (reference sequence). This CDR3 comprises 15 residues.

This chain's CDR3 is CASSLATTDRPLTF. The CDR3 DNA sequence: TGTGCCAGCAGCTTAGCAACTACCGACAGACCGCTCACCTTC. The chain couples TRBV7-8 to TRBJ1-2, with a possible D match to TRBD1 (5 bases). CDR1 is SGHVS, CDR2 FQNEAQ, per germline. Between the trimmed V and J ends, which lost 0 bases and 13 bases, there was a span of 18 bases. This CDR3 contains 14 residues.

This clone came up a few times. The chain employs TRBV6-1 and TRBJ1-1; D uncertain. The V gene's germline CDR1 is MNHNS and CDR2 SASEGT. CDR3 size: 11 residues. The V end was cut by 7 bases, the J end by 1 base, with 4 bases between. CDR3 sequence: CASNRNTEAFF. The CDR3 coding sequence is TGTGCCAGCAATCGGAACACTGAAGCTTTCTTT.

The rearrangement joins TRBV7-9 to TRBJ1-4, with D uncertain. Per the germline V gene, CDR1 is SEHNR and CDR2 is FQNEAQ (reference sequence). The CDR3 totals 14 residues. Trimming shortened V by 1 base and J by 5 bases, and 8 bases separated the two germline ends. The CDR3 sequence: CASSLGTANEKLFF. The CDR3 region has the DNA TGTGCCAGCAGCTTAGGGACGGCGAATGAAAAACTGTTTTTT.

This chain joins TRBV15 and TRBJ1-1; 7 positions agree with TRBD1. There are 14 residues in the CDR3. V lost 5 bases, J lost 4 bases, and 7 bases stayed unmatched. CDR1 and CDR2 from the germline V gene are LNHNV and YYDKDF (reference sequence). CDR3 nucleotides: TGTGCCACCAGCGAGACTCCAGGGGGCACTGAAGCTTTCTTT. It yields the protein CATSETPGGTEAFF. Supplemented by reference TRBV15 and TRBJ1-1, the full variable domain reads DAMVIQNPRYQVTQFGKPVTLSCSQTLNHNVMYWYQQKSSQAPKLLFHYYDKDFNNEADTPDNFQSRRPNTSFCFLDIRSPGLGDTAMYLCATSETPGGTEAFFGQGTRLTVV.

DNA of the CDR3: TGTGCCAGCAGCTTGGCGGACCCATCCTACGAGCAGTACTTC. Protein sequence: CASSLADPSYEQYF. V is TRBV5-5 and J is TRBJ2-7; no clear D. Germline CDR1 reads SGHKS; CDR2 reads YYEKEE (reference sequence). Between the trimmed V and J ends, which lost 0 bases and 1 base, there was a span of 8 bases. CDR3 length equals 14 residues.

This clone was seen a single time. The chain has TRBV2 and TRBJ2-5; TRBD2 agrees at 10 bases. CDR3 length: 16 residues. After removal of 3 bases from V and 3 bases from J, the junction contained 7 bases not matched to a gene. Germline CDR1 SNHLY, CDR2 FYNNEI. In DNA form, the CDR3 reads TGTGCCAGCAGTGACAGGGCTAGCGGGGGCAAAGAGACCCAGTACTTC. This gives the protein CASSDRASGGKETQYF.

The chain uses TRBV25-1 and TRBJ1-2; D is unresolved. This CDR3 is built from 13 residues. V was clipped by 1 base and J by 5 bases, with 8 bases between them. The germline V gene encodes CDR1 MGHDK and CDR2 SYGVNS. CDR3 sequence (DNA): TGTGCCAGCAGTGAATTGTTAGGATATGGCTACACCTTC. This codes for CASSELLGYGYTF.

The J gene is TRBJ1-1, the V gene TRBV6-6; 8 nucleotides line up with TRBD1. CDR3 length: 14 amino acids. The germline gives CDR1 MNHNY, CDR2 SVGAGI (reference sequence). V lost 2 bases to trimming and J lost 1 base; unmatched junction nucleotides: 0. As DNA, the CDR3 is TGTGCCAGCAGTTACGGACAGGGGAACACTGAAGCTTTCTTT. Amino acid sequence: CASSYGQGNTEAFF.

The CDR3 coding sequence is TGTGCCAGTGCCTCTGGAAACACCATATATTTT. This encodes CASASGNTIYF. This chain uses TRBV6-6 with TRBJ1-3; D remains unclear. This CDR3 spans 11 amino acids. The V gene's germline CDR1 is MNHNY and CDR2 SVGAGI (reference sequence). The V end was cut by 9 bases, the J end by 0 bases, with 3 bases between.